The following is a T cell receptor beta chain sequence with its context. The antigen is not known. The record originates from a study of beta chain features in type 1 diabetes. Findings and caveats of the study: Among patients with Type 1 diabetes, TCRB CDR3s were moderately but significantly shorter in every one of the four CD4+ subsets.

Germline V lookup: CDR1 LGHNA, CDR2 YNFKEQ. The V segment lost 1 base and the J segment 1 base; nucleotides outside the gene matches: 5. This CDR3 comprises 16 residues. The whole isolated RNA underwent reverse transcription, so sequencing captured expressed TCRB transcripts. The method was immunoSEQ multiplex PCR; TCRdb's version includes in-frame clones alone and lacks a portion of them. The sample lists under 300,000 clones; 20% were seen once. The clonotype originates from a woman aged 40 to 49 with type 1 diabetes. The chain uses TRBV4-2 and TRBJ2-5; 8 bases fit TRBD2. Source material: naive CD4+ T cells from blood. For the CDR3, the DNA is TGTGCCAGCAGCCAAGTTCCAGCGGGGGCCCAAGAGACCCAGTACTTC. Translation: CASSQVPAGAQETQYF.